This TCR beta chain was identified in a study of blood T cell repertoires in COVID-19. The authors' processing: The assay estimated nucleated cells by amplifying reference gene primers. Sequencing used immunoSEQ multiplex PCR; TCRdb keeps in-frame clones, though not all of them. The V and J calls and clone size were taken over from that table, and D and trimming were inferred from the DNA. The sample has some 520,000 clones; 80% to 90% are singletons. Germline V gene data show CDR1 as MNHEY and CDR2 as SMNVEV (reference sequence). Trimming shortened V by 7 bases and J by 12 bases, and 19 bases separated the two germline ends. The CDR3 totals 13 residues.

Sequencing was carried out using peripheral blood. The chain uses TRBV27 and TRBJ2-1; D remains ambiguous. The source is a man between 18 and 35 years old with COVID-19, enrolled during active disease. DNA of the CDR3: TGTGCCAGCACTGCAGGCGACCCTCATGGGCAGTTCTTC. Its protein is CASTAGDPHGQFF.